This T cell receptor (beta chain) was obtained from a study of cytomegalovirus exposure and HLA in healthy donors. At the level of the study: The 130 or so validation repertoires, a later analysis reported, used the same platform as the 700 or so repertoires from the first cohort. Overall study findings and caveats: According to the study, around 150 TCR beta chains were cytomegalovirus-associated. The majority of TCR sequences were rare, yet some public TCRs appeared in many donors.

This table comes from immunoSEQ multiplex PCR, and its TCRdb copy is limited to in-frame clones, with some not included. The sample lists hundreds of thousands of clones, around four fifths seen once, with around 5.6% in the top ten. The germline gives CDR1 GTSNPN, CDR2 SVGIG (reference sequence). V lost 4 bases, J lost 6 bases, and 11 bases stayed unmatched. This CDR3 region has 14 residues. This clone was recorded once. Its matching antigen is unknown. This chain connects TRBV30 to TRBJ2-7; TRBD1 matches 8 bases. The sample was PBMCs. This receptor was identified in a woman aged 18-29 years in good health and CMV-seronegative. CDR3 region: CAWIPKQGVGEQYF. The CDR3 DNA is TGTGCCTGGATACCAAAACAGGGGGTTGGCGAGCAGTACTTC.